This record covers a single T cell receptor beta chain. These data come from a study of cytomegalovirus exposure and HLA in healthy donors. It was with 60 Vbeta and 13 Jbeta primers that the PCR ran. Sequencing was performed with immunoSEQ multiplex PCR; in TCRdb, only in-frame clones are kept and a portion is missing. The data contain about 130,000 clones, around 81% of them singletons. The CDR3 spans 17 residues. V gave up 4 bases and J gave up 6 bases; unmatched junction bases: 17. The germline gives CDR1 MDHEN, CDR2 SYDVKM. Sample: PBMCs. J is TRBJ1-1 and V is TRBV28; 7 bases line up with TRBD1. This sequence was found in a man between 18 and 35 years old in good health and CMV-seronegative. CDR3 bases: TGTGCCAGCAGTTCAAACTTAATGAACAGGGGAAGGGCTGAAGCTTTCTTT. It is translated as CASSSNLMNRGRAEAFF.